This is a list of T cell receptor beta chains from one sample in a study of blood T cells in healthy people across ages. MiXCR, run by TCRdb on the 5' RACE reads, gives a single entry per CDR3 protein. The sample holds roughly 1.5 million distinct CDR3 sequences, 35% to 45% seen once. Material for sequencing was blood. The receptors shown here come from a woman aged 18 to 35 in good health. Both conserved end residues are part of each CDR3. D genes are given only for firm matches. Clone size is not always given. Where it is, it says once, few, many or a class for expanded clones.

v_call	clone_size	j_call	d_call	cdr3_nt	cdr3_aa
TRBV21-1	.	TRBJ1-6	.	TGTGCCAGCAGCAAAGCCCGGGACGGAAATTCACCCCTCCACTTT	CASSKARDGNSPLHF
TRBV7-6	.	TRBJ2-5	.	TGTGCCAGCAGCCCTATAAGGACCCAGTACTTC	CASSPIRTQYF
TRBV7-3	.	TRBJ2-3	.	TGTGCCAGCAGTTTCCTGCGGCTGGGGGATACGCAGTATTTT	CASSFLRLGDTQYF
TRBV7-2	.	TRBJ2-5	.	TGTGCCAGCAGCCCTCAACAGAAGTACCAAGAGACCCAGTACTTC	CASSPQQKYQETQYF
TRBV9	few	TRBJ1-2	.	TGTGCCAGCAGCCCTATTAGTTTGCAAGGCTACACCTTC	CASSPISLQGYTF
TRBV7-2	.	TRBJ1-2	.	TGTGCCAGCAGCTTAAGGGAACCCCGGGGTGGCTACACCTTC	CASSLREPRGGYTF
TRBV28	.	TRBJ2-3	TRBD2	TGTGCCAGCAGTCTCTCCTCGCGGGGGTACACAGATACGCAGTATTTT	CASSLSSRGYTDTQYF
TRBV20-1	.	TRBJ1-4	.	TGCAGTGCTAGAGGCAGGGATGATAATGAAAAACTGTTTTTT	CSARGRDDNEKLFF
TRBV6-4	.	TRBJ2-1	.	TGTGCCAGCAGCGTAGACGATCACAATGAGCAGTTCTTC	CASSVDDHNEQFF
TRBV7-2	.	TRBJ2-3	.	TGTGCCAGCGGGGCCGTTTTCCCAGATACGCAGTATTTT	CASGAVFPDTQYF
TRBV5-1	few	TRBJ2-7	TRBD1	TGCGCCAGCAGCAGGGGCCCGGGACAGGGGAAATACGAGCAGTACTTC	CASSRGPGQGKYEQYF
TRBV24-1	.	TRBJ2-5	.	TGTGCCACCAGTGAACCTTCGACAGGCTGGGGGGAGACCCAGTACTTC	CATSEPSTGWGETQYF
TRBV9	many	TRBJ2-3	TRBD2	TGTGCCAGCAGTGTTCTAGCGGGGGGTACAGATACGCAGTATTTT	CASSVLAGGTDTQYF